This T cell receptor beta chain was profiled in a study of cytomegalovirus exposure and HLA in healthy donors. Measured with immunoSEQ multiplex PCR; TCRdb has only the in-frame clones, and not every one. This sample has hundreds of thousands of clones, with roughly 85% found just once. The germline V gene has CDR1 SGHRS and CDR2 YFSETQ. V lost 1 base and J 0 bases, leaving 13 bases between the germline ends. The length of the CDR3 is 16 residues. The J gene is TRBJ1-1, the V gene TRBV5-1; a possible D gene is TRBD1 (6 bases). The clonotype comes from a woman aged 18 to 35 in good health and CMV-seronegative. The source material was PBMCs. This CDR3 reads CASSLTGTKMNTEAFF. In DNA, the CDR3 is TGCGCCAGCAGCTTGACCGGGACAAAAATGAACACTGAAGCTTTCTTT. Together with reference TRBV5-1 and TRBJ1-1, the CDR3 gives the full variable domain: KAGVTQTPRYLIKTRGQQVTLSCSPISGHRSVSWYQQTPGQGLQFLFEYFSETQRNKGNFPGRFSGRQFSNSRSEMNVSTLELGDSALYLCASSLTGTKMNTEAFFGQGTRLTVV.